The rows below give T cell receptor beta chains drawn from one sample of a study of blood T cell repertoires in COVID-19. The protocol was immunoSEQ multiplex PCR, while the TCRdb copy is restricted to in-frame clones and leaves out a portion. The sample lists under 95,000 clones, 87% seen once, with about 5.3% in the top ten. Sequencing was performed on peripheral blood. Receptors were obtained from a man aged 55-75 years with acute or convalescent COVID-19. Both conserved end residues are part of each CDR3. D genes are given only for firm matches. Rows give clone size only sometimes, using once, few, many, or a class for an expanded clone.

j_call v_call clone_size d_call cdr3_aa cdr3_nt
TRBJ1-2 TRBV24-1 . . CATSGPGKDYGYTF TGTGCCACCAGTGGGCCAGGTAAAGACTATGGCTACACCTTC
TRBJ1-2 TRBV19 once TRBD1 CASTPGKGAVYGYTF TGTGCCAGTACCCCGGGGAAGGGGGCGGTTTATGGCTACACCTTC
TRBJ1-4 TRBV6-2/TRBV6-3 once . CASSPSGGAGEKLFF TGTGCCAGCAGCCCATCGGGGGGCGCCGGTGAAAAACTGTTTTTT
TRBJ1-5 TRBV5-5 . . CASSFRVSNQPQHF TGTGCCAGCAGCTTCCGGGTAAGCAATCAGCCCCAGCATTTT
TRBJ2-6 TRBV19 . . CASRGAGANVLTF TGTGCCAGTAGAGGGGCTGGGGCCAACGTCCTGACTTTC
TRBJ2-7 TRBV4-3 . . CASSQVEGSLGYEQYF TGCGCCAGCAGCCAAGTGGAGGGCAGTTTAGGGTACGAGCAGTACTTC
TRBJ1-5 TRBV2 . . CASSDFGGPQHF TGTGCCAGCAGTGATTTCGGGGGGCCCCAGCATTTT
TRBJ2-7 TRBV9 . . CASSVAGTPTYEQYF TGTGCCAGCAGCGTAGCTGGGACTCCGACCTACGAGCAGTACTTC
TRBJ1-5 TRBV6-5 . . CASSQGTMSNQPQHF TGTGCCAGCAGCCAAGGGACAATGAGCAATCAGCCCCAGCATTTT
TRBJ2-7 TRBV19 . TRBD1 CASSITTGEYEQYF TGTGCCAGTAGTATAACCACAGGGGAGTACGAGCAGTACTTC
TRBJ2-6 TRBV19 . . CASSLRAGANVLTF TGTGCCAGTAGTCTCCGCGCTGGGGCCAACGTCCTGACTTTC
TRBJ1-2 TRBV9 . . CASSVDNANYGYTF TGTGCCAGCAGCGTAGATAATGCTAACTATGGCTACACCTTC
TRBJ1-6 TRBV2 . TRBD1 CASSDLGTGNSPLHF TGTGCCAGCAGTGATCTCGGGACAGGGAATTCACCCCTCCACTTT
TRBJ2-7 TRBV7-8 . TRBD2 CASSKRRTRPYEQYF TGTGCCAGCAGCAAACGGCGGACTAGACCCTACGAGCAGTACTTC
TRBJ2-2 TRBV7-2 once . CASSEQRGFGELFF TGTGCCAGCAGCGAACAAAGGGGTTTCGGGGAGCTGTTTTTT
TRBJ2-1 TRBV24-1 once . CATSDPDSPSYNEQFF TGTGCCACCAGTGACCCTGACAGCCCCTCCTACAATGAGCAGTTCTTC
TRBJ2-3 TRBV13 . TRBD2 CASSLRAGTDTQYF TGTGCCAGCAGCTTAAGAGCGGGGACAGATACGCAGTATTTT
TRBJ1-2 TRBV25-1 . . CASSELAYGYTF TGTGCCAGCAGTGAATTGGCCTATGGCTACACCTTC
TRBJ1-4 TRBV3-1/TRBV3-2 . . CASSQMTGTNEKLFF TGTGCCAGCAGCCAAATGACAGGAACTAATGAAAAACTGTTTTTT
TRBJ2-1 TRBV7-6 once . CASSLGGDLSYNEQFF TGTGCCAGCAGCTTAGGGGGGGACCTCTCCTACAATGAGCAGTTCTTC
TRBJ1-2 TRBV11-1 . TRBD1 CASSSYRIDREYGYTF TGTGCCAGCAGCTCTTACCGGATCGACAGGGAGTATGGCTACACCTTC
TRBJ2-1 TRBV6-5 . TRBD2 CASSYGRLAAYNEQFF TGTGCCAGCAGTTACGGGCGGCTAGCGGCCTACAATGAGCAGTTCTTC
TRBJ2-5 TRBV6-5 . TRBD2 CASSRLAGGEETQYF TGTGCCAGCAGTCGACTAGCGGGGGGGGAAGAGACCCAGTACTTC
TRBJ1-1 TRBV5-8 . . CASSLSPGLEAFF TGTGCCAGCAGCTTGAGCCCGGGACTTGAAGCTTTCTTT
TRBJ1-4 TRBV19 . TRBD1 CASSWDSPNEKLFF TGTGCCAGTAGTTGGGACAGCCCCAATGAAAAACTGTTTTTT
TRBJ1-3 TRBV15 . TRBD1 CATSRSTGGYSGNTIYF TGTGCCACCAGCAGATCCACAGGGGGTTACTCTGGAAACACCATATATTTT
TRBJ2-3 TRBV2 . . CASSEPGGRTDTQYF TGTGCCAGCAGTGAACCGGGGGGCAGGACAGATACGCAGTATTTT
TRBJ1-1 TRBV6-5 once . CASSYLGGAEAFF TGTGCCAGCAGTTACTTGGGGGGGGCTGAAGCTTTCTTT
TRBJ2-7 TRBV6-5 . TRBD1 CAILLRDSLYEQYF TGTGCCATCCTACTTCGGGACAGTCTCTACGAGCAGTACTTC
TRBJ1-5 TRBV4-2 . . CASSHTRGREQPQHF TGTGCCAGCAGCCATACAAGGGGCCGGGAGCAGCCCCAGCATTTT
TRBJ2-1 TRBV7-6 . TRBD1 CASSLGQGSSYNEQFF TGTGCCAGCAGCTTAGGACAGGGTAGTTCCTACAATGAGCAGTTCTTC
TRBJ2-1 TRBV11-2 . TRBD2 CASSFSPLAGGPVEQFF TGTGCCAGCAGCTTTTCTCCTCTAGCGGGGGGGCCGGTTGAGCAGTTCTTC
TRBJ2-3 TRBV5-1 . . CASTLGGTLSTDTQYF TGCGCCAGCACCCTGGGGGGGACATTAAGCACAGATACGCAGTATTTT
TRBJ1-3 TRBV6-5 . . CASTESSGNTIYF TGTGCCAGCACGGAGAGCTCTGGAAACACCATATATTTT
TRBJ2-5 TRBV18 . TRBD1 CASSPDRDNQETQYF TGTGCCAGCTCACCGGACAGGGACAACCAAGAGACCCAGTACTTC
TRBJ2-5 TRBV9 . TRBD2 CASSVELGGETQYF TGTGCCAGCAGCGTAGAGCTGGGAGGGGAGACCCAGTACTTC
TRBJ2-1 TRBV20-1 . TRBD1 CSAATQGEQFF TGCAGTGCTGCGACACAGGGGGAGCAGTTCTTC
TRBJ2-7 TRBV11-2 . . CASSLVSLVRYEQYF TGTGCCAGCAGCTTAGTCTCCCTGGTTCGGTACGAGCAGTACTTC
TRBJ2-5 TRBV2 . . CASSAGGRQETQYF TGTGCCAGCAGTGCGGGGGGCAGGCAAGAGACCCAGTACTTC
TRBJ1-2 TRBV27 . . CASSLYQRGYGYTF TGTGCCAGCAGTTTGTATCAGCGGGGCTATGGCTACACCTTC
TRBJ1-2 TRBV6-1 . TRBD1 CASSEKGGASYGYTF TGTGCCAGCAGTGAAAAAGGGGGCGCATCGTATGGCTACACCTTC
TRBJ1-6 TRBV5-4 . . CASSSRGRVYNSPLHF TGTGCCAGCAGCTCGAGGGGGAGAGTCTATAATTCACCCCTCCACTTT
TRBJ2-2 TRBV11-2 . . CASSLAGVPGELFF TGTGCCAGCAGCTTAGCAGGGGTCCCCGGGGAGCTGTTTTTT
TRBJ2-7 TRBV18 . . CASSPRDFLFEQYF TGTGCCAGCTCACCACGGGACTTCCTTTTCGAGCAGTACTTC
TRBJ1-2 TRBV18 . . CASSPETGSIYGYTF TGTGCCAGCTCACCAGAGACAGGCTCCATCTATGGCTACACCTTC
TRBJ2-1 TRBV6-6 . . CASSYVQNEQFF TGTGCCAGCAGTTACGTACAAAATGAGCAGTTCTTC